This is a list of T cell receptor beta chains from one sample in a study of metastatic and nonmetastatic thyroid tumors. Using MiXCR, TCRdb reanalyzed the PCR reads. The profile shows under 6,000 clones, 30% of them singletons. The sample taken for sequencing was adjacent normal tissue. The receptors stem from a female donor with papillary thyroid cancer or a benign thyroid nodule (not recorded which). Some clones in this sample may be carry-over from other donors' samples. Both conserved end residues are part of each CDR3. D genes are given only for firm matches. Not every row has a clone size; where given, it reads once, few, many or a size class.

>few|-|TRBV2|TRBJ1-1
TGTGCCAGCAGGCCCGACAGTTCGAACACTGAAGCTTTCTTT
CASRPDSSNTEAFF
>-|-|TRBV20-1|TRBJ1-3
TGCAGTGCTAGATTCTCCGGAAACACCATATATTTT
CSARFSGNTIYF
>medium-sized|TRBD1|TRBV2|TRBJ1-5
TGTGCCAGCAGTTCAGGGGGCGGGGGAGGTCAGCCCCAGCATTTT
CASSSGGGGGQPQHF
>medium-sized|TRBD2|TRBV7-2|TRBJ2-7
TGTGCCAGCCGGGGCGGGAGCGGGTACGAGCAGTACTTC
CASRGGSGYEQYF
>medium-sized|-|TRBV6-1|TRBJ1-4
TGTGCCAGCAACAGACCACACGATCCCCATAATGAAAAACTGTTTTTT
CASNRPHDPHNEKLFF
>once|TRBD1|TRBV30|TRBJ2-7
TGTGCCTGGAGTGTACACAGGGGGTCCGAGCAGTACTTC
CAWSVHRGSEQYF
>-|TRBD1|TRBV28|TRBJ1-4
TGTGCCAGCAGTTCCTCGACAGGGGGGAATGAAAAACTGTTTTTT
CASSSSTGGNEKLFF
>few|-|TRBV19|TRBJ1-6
TGTGCCAGTAGCCCCGGCCCGCGCTCACCCCTCCACTTT
CASSPGPRSPLHF
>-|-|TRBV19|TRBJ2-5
TGTGCCAGTAGTTCCAGGGCCCAAGAGACCCAGTACTTC
CASSSRAQETQYF
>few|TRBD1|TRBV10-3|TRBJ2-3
TGTGCCATCAAGGGGAGAGGGGGCGACCCTAGCACAGATACGCAGTATTTT
CAIKGRGGDPSTDTQYF
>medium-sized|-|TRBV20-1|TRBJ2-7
TGCAGTGCCGCTCGACCTGGAACCTACGAGCAGTACTTC
CSAARPGTYEQYF
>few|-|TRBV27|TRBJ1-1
TGTGCCAGCAGTCTCCTTTGGAACACTGAAGCTTTCTTT
CASSLLWNTEAFF
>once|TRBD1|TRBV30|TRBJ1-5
TGTGCCTGGAGTTTACAGGGGGCCCCGAATCAGCCCCAGCATTTT
CAWSLQGAPNQPQHF
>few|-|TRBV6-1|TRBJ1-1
TGTGCCAGCACGGGCAGGCCCCGTGTCGAAGCTTTCTTT
CASTGRPRVEAFF
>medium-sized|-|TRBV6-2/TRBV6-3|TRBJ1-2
TGTGCCAGCAGCCCAGGGTTTAACTATGGCTACACCTTC
CASSPGFNYGYTF
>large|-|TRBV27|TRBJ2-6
TGTGCCAGCAGTAGAAACCCTTCTGGGGCCAACGTCCTGACTTTC
CASSRNPSGANVLTF
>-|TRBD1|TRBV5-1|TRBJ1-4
TGCGCCAGCAGACCGACAGGGGGGGAAACTAATGAAAAACTGTTTTTT
CASRPTGGETNEKLFF
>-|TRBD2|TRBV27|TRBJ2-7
TGTGCCAGCAGTTCCTCACTAGCGGGAGCCTCCTACGAGCAGTACTTC
CASSSSLAGASYEQYF
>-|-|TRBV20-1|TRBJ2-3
TGCAGTGCTATTCACACAGATACGCAGTATTTT
CSAIHTDTQYF
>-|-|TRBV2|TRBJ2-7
TGTGCCAGCAAACCCAGCGGGCCCAACTACGAGCAGTACTTC
CASKPSGPNYEQYF
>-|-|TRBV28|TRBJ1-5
TGTGCCAGCAGTTTATTGGTCGATCATCTCAGGGGAGAGAATCAGCCCCAGCATTTT
CASSLLVDHLRGENQPQHF
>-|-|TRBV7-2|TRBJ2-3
TGTGCCAGCAGCTTCGCGGGACTGGAAAACCGATACACGCAGTATTTT
CASSFAGLENRYTQYF
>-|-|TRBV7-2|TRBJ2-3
TGTGCCAGCGGGGAGGTAAATACGCAGTATTTT
CASGEVNTQYF
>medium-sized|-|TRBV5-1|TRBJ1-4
TGCGCCAGCAGCTTGACAGGGAACCCAGCAACTAATGAAAAACTGTTTTTT
CASSLTGNPATNEKLFF
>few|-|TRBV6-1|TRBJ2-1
TGTGCCAGCAGTACCGCCGGGAGTAGGCAGTTCTTC
CASSTAGSRQFF
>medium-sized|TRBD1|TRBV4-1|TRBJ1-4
TGCGCCAGCAGCCAAGGGACAGGGAGAAGCGAAAAACTGTTTTTT
CASSQGTGRSEKLFF
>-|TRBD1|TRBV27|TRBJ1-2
TGTGCCAGCAGTTTCTTGACAGGGGGGAACTATGGCTACACCTTC
CASSFLTGGNYGYTF
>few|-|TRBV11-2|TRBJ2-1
TGTGCCAGCAGCTTAGAGGCAAGCCTCTCCTACAATGAGCAGTTCTTC
CASSLEASLSYNEQFF
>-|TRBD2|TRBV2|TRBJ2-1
TGTGCCAGCATTTGCGGGGGAATCTATAATGAGCAGTTCTTC
CASICGGIYNEQFF
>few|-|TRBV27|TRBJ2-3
TGTGCCAGCAGCGACAGCTGGCAGACAGATACGCAGTATTTT
CASSDSWQTDTQYF
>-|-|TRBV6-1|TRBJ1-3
TGTGCCAGCCCCTCTGGAAACACCATATATTTT
CASPSGNTIYF
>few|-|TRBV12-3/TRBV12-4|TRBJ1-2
TGTGCCAGCAGTTTAGGGGACACCTATGGCTACACCTTC
CASSLGDTYGYTF
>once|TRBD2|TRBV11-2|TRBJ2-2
TGTGCCAGCAGCAAGGGGCTAGCGGGAGATGGTACCGGGGAGCTGTTTTTT
CASSKGLAGDGTGELFF
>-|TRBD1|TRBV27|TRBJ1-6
TGTGCCAGCAGTCCGACAGGGATTGATAGGAATAATTCACCCCTCCACTTT
CASSPTGIDRNNSPLHF
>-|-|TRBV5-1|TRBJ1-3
TGCGCCAGCAGCTTGGTTGTAGGGGGGCCTGGCGGAAACACCATATATTTT
CASSLVVGGPGGNTIYF
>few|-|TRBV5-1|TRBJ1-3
TGCGCCAGCAGCTTGACGTCCCTCTCTGGAAACACCATATATTTT
CASSLTSLSGNTIYF
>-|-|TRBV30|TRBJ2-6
TGTGCCTGGATTGTACATGGGGCCAACGTCCTGACTTTC
CAWIVHGANVLTF
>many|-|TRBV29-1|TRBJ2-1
TGCAGCGTTGAAGGAACAAAGGAGGATGAGCAGTTCTTC
CSVEGTKEDEQFF
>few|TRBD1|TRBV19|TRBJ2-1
TGTGCCAGTATGGCCCGGTTAGGGGGCCACAATGAGCAGTTCTTC
CASMARLGGHNEQFF
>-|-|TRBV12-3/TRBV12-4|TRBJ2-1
TGTGCCAGCAGTTTGGGGGGGGGCGCAGACTATGAGCAGTTCTTC
CASSLGGGADYEQFF
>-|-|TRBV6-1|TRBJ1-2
TGTGTCAGCAGTTTAACAGGGAAGGGTTTTGGCTACACCTTC
CVSSLTGKGFGYTF
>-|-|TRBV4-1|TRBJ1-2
TGCGCCAGCAGCCAAGAAATGGGGGCGGACTATGGCTACACCTTC
CASSQEMGADYGYTF
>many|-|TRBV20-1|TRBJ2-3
TGCAGTGCTTCCCGCACAGATACGCAGTATTTT
CSASRTDTQYF
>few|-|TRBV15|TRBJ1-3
TGTGCCACCAGCAGAGATGACAGGCCGGGAAACACCATATATTTT
CATSRDDRPGNTIYF